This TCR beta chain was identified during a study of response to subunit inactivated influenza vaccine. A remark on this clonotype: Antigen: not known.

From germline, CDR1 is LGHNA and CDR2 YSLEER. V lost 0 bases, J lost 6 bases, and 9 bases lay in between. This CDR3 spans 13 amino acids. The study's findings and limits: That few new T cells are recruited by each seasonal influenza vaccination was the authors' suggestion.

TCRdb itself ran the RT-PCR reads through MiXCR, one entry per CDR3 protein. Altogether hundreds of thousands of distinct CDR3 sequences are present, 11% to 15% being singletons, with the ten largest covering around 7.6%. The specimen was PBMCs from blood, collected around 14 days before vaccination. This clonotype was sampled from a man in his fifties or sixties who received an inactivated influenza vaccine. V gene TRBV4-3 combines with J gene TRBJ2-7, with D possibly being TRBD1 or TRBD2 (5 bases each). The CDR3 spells CASSQETGTEQYF. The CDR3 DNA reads TGCGCCAGCAGCCAAGAGACGGGGACCGAGCAGTACTTC.